The present TCR beta chain was sequenced within a study of blood T cell repertoires in COVID-19 (TCRdb year 2020). About the full investigation: Collaborator samples came from the United States, Italy and Spain and covered acute and convalescent phases of COVID-19. HLA class I and class II types, where available, came from metadata supplied by the sample provider rather than from assay-based typing. The dataset comprised deeply sampled blood TCRbeta repertoires from subjects exposed to, actively infected with, or recovered from COVID-19. The material from the prospective study consisted of cDNA or gDNA derived from T cells, B-cell-depleted T cells, or PBMCs. A de-identified subject ID, COVID-19 status, age in years and sex were almost always included in the sample metadata. A freely available public database, intended as a resource for researchers studying the immune response to SARS-CoV-2, is where the repertoires were released. The samples were drawn from two sources: the first 160 participants of the ongoing ImmuneRACE study, and 1,000 to 1,500 subjects contributed by 6 global collaborators. The paper's findings and limits, for the study overall: How much clinical and demographic metadata was included differed by source and by participant, and the metadata was provided uncurated.

In its sample, this clone was seen a few times. Its antigen specificity is not known. No quality values exist for individual bases; no much larger clone is one base distant. Taken from cysteine to phenylalanine, the CDR3 has 17 residues. The DNA shown is the 51-base CDR3, in frame from base 1. V is cut by 4 bases and J by 1 base, and the space between the germline ends is 19 bases. For CDR1 and CDR2, the germline V gene lists MNHEY and SVGEGT. The immunoSEQ Assay, a bias-controlled multiplex PCR, was used to amplify TCRbeta CDR3 regions from genomic DNA. As for the authors' bioinformatics: The number of nucleated cells in each sample was estimated by amplification of reference gene primers within the assay. To quantify the absolute abundance of each unique TCRbeta CDR3 rearrangement, sequence reads were collapsed and filtered. For each sample, productive Simpson clonality was calculated as the square root of Simpson's diversity index across productive rearrangements. TCRdb mirrors the immuneACCESS table, restricted to in-frame sequences. Some clones are absent from its copies; in checked studies, under half trace to an unresolved V gene, and the reason for the others is unknown. V and J calls and clone size come straight from that table; D and trimming were deduced from the DNA. Counted in this sample were around 200,000 clones; roughly 80% of them appeared once. The ten largest clones add up to about 4.2% of the sample.

Collaborating institutions collected whole blood in K2EDTA tubes following their own protocols. For TCRbeta analysis, collaborators shipped samples as frozen whole blood, isolated PBMCs, or DNA extracted from either of those sample types. What was sequenced was peripheral blood. The chain couples TRBV6-2 or TRBV6-3 to TRBJ1-2; tentative D gene TRBD1, with 6 bases matching. This sequence originates from a man between 50 and 59 years old with active or convalescent COVID-19. The sequence in DNA is TGTGCCAGCAGTTTACTATCCGGGACATCCAATAACTATGGCTACACCTTC. Its protein is CASSLLSGTSNNYGYTF.